These 27 T cell receptor beta chains were all obtained from the same sample, sequenced in a study of cytomegalovirus exposure and HLA in healthy donors. The PCR employed 60 Vbeta primers together with 13 Jbeta primers. Profiled with immunoSEQ multiplex PCR; TCRdb holds only in-frame clones, not every one. There are 140,000 to 150,000 clones in the sample, with 0.96% held by the top ten. Input material: PBMCs. The receptors shown here come from a male donor in good health and CMV-seronegative.

This rearrangement joins TRBV5-1 to TRBJ2-2; D perhaps matches TRBD1 (6 bases). Trimming took 4 bases from V and 0 from J, leaving 16 bases between them. CDR1 is SGHRS and CDR2 is YFSETQ in the germline V gene. There are 17 residues in the CDR3. CDR3 loop: CASSPYARDTNTGELFF. Written as DNA, the CDR3 is TGCGCCAGCAGCCCTTACGCTAGGGACACGAACACCGGGGAGCTGTTTTTT.

This rearrangement joins TRBV11-2 to TRBJ2-7; 8 bases map to TRBD1. This CDR3 contains 16 residues. In germline, CDR1 is SGHAT, CDR2 FQNNGV. The V segment lost 5 bases and the J segment 1 base; nucleotides outside the gene matches: 10. The CDR3 region has the DNA TGTGCCAGCAGCCCCTCCGGGACAGGCTTATCCTACGAGCAGTACTTC. Its translation: CASSPSGTGLSYEQYF.

V gene TRBV27 combines with J gene TRBJ1-1; D gene uncertain. Germline-derived CDR1 and CDR2 are MNHEY and SMNVEV (reference sequence). This CDR3 is built from 11 residues. Trimming left V 8 bases short and J 4 bases short, with 8 bases between. CDR3 sequence: CASLYGTEAFF. The CDR3 region has the DNA TGTGCCAGCTTGTACGGCACTGAAGCTTTCTTT.

The CDR3 DNA is TGTGCCAGCAGCTTATCCGTGGATACGCAGTATTTT. Encoded protein: CASSLSVDTQYF. The gene calls are TRBV7-2 and TRBJ2-3; D call uncertain. Trimming removed 2 bases from V and 6 bases from J, with 6 bases in between. Per the germline V gene, CDR1 is SGHTA and CDR2 is FQGNSA. This CDR3 spans 12 amino acids.

The rearrangement joins TRBV28 to TRBJ2-7; TRBD1 might be the D (5 bases). V lost 4 bases, J lost 2 bases, and 12 bases lay in between. Germline V gene sequence: CDR1 MDHEN, CDR2 SYDVKM. The CDR3 has 14 residues. The CDR3 DNA follows: TGTGCCAGCAGTTCTTGGACGGACACCTACGAGCAGTACTTC. Amino acid sequence: CASSSWTDTYEQYF.

The chain recombines TRBV25-1 with TRBJ2-1, with 11 positions matching TRBD2. The CDR3 covers 16 residues. V was pared by 6 bases and J by 4 bases, with 8 bases of the junction left unmatched. Germline V gene sequence: CDR1 MGHDK, CDR2 SYGVNS. The CDR3 coding sequence is TGTGCCAGCAGCCCATCCGGGACTAGCGGATACAATGAGCAGTTCTTC. Translating it yields CASSPSGTSGYNEQFF.

The V and J genes are TRBV4-3 and TRBJ1-2; D gene unclear. Trimming left V 0 bases short and J 5 bases short, with 13 bases between. Looked up from germline, CDR1 is LGHNA and CDR2 is YSLEER. The CDR3 runs to 15 residues. The CDR3 is CASSQDSMAGYGYTF. CDR3 bases: TGCGCCAGCAGCCAAGATTCGATGGCAGGATATGGCTACACCTTC.

In the case of this clone: One end of the junction does not line up with germline, which may come from a read error. This rearrangement joins TRBV18 to TRBJ2-7, with 9 bases fitting TRBD1. This CDR3 has 16 amino acids. Germline V gene sequence: CDR1 KGHSH, CDR2 LQKENI. The CDR3 here is CASSPVLAQGAGEQCF. The CDR3, as DNA: TGTGCCAGCTCACCAGTTCTTGCACAGGGGGCGGGTGAGCAGTGCTTC.

The V gene is TRBV2, the J gene TRBJ2-7, with D unresolved. The CDR3 runs 15 residues. Trimming removed 4 bases from V and 2 bases from J, with 15 bases in between. CDR1 is SNHLY, CDR2 FYNNEI, per germline. The CDR3, as DNA: TGTGCCAGCAGTGTCGAGTTTTCGCGAACCTACGAGCAGTACTTC. Protein: CASSVEFSRTYEQYF.

V is TRBV4-2 and J is TRBJ2-1; TRBD1 might be the D (6 bases). V lost 4 bases to trimming and J lost 4 bases, with 14 bases between them. Germline V CDR1 and CDR2: LGHNA, YNFKEQ. CDR3 size: 15 residues. CDR3 in amino acids: CASSLLQGSYNEQFF. CDR3 DNA: TGTGCCAGCAGCCTGCTACAGGGATCGTACAATGAGCAGTTCTTC.

V gene TRBV4-2 combines with J gene TRBJ2-5; D may be TRBD2 (6 bases). This CDR3 region has 20 residues. V shed 0 bases and J shed 4 bases, with 27 bases lying between them. Germline CDR1 is LGHNA and CDR2 is YNFKEQ. CDR3 in DNA: TGTGCCAGCAGCCAAGAGCGGACTGAAAACGGTCGGGGGAGACGAGAGACCCAGTACTTC. Its protein product is CASSQERTENGRGRRETQYF.

The chain is built from TRBV30 and TRBJ2-3; 8 nucleotides match TRBD1. V shed 7 bases and J 3 bases; nucleotides not matched to a gene: 12. Germline V gene lookup returns CDR1 GTSNPN and CDR2 SVGIG (reference sequence). This CDR3 region has 15 residues. Here the CDR3 DNA reads TGTGCCTTTTCGAATGACAGGGGTTATACAGATACGCAGTATTTT. Protein sequence: CAFSNDRGYTDTQYF.

This chain links TRBV19 with TRBJ2-3; D is uncertain. The ends were cut back, 7 bases at V and 0 bases at J, with 17 bases in the middle. This CDR3 is 16 amino acids long. Germline assignment: CDR1 LNHDA and CDR2 SQIVND (reference sequence). The CDR3 DNA reads as TGTGCCAGTAATAACTTCCCCCGAGCTAGCACAGATACGCAGTATTTT. This codes for CASNNFPRASTDTQYF.

This sequence joins TRBV28 and TRBJ1-4, with a weak D call TRBD1 (6 bases). V lost 2 bases, J lost 6 bases, and 10 bases lay in between. Germline CDR1 and CDR2: MDHEN and SYDVKM. The CDR3 consists of 14 residues. This CDR3 is CASSLQTGYEKLFF. The CDR3 DNA reads TGTGCCAGCAGTTTACAGACAGGTTATGAAAAACTGTTTTTT.

The chain couples TRBV14 to TRBJ2-7; 11 bases match TRBD2. Germline CDR1 and CDR2: SGHDN and FVKESK. The V segment lost 4 bases and the J segment 4 bases; nucleotides outside the gene matches: 6. This CDR3 spans 15 amino acids. DNA of the CDR3: TGTGCCAGCAGCCCCGAACTAGCGGGAGCATACGAGCAGTACTTC. Amino acid sequence: CASSPELAGAYEQYF.

The chain links TRBV19 to TRBJ1-1, with D unresolved. From germline, CDR1 is LNHDA and CDR2 SQIVND (reference sequence). This CDR3 comprises 12 residues. V was trimmed by 5 bases and J by 4 bases, leaving 8 bases between them. As DNA, the CDR3 is TGTGCCAGTAGTGAATTCGGCACTGAAGCTTTCTTT. Translation gives CASSEFGTEAFF.

The V gene is TRBV28, the J gene TRBJ2-7, with 7 bases aligning to TRBD2. CDR1 is MDHEN and CDR2 is SYDVKM in the germline V gene. This CDR3 is built from 13 residues. Trimming took 6 bases from V and 5 from J; bases not matched to a gene: 7. For the CDR3, the DNA is TGTGCCAGCAGACCCATGGGAGGGAACGAGCAGTACTTC. Translated: CASRPMGGNEQYF.

The chain carries TRBV11-2 and TRBJ1-1; 7 bases fit TRBD1. Losses at the gene ends were 3 bases for V and 3 bases for J; bases not matched to a gene: 1. The CDR3 runs to 13 residues. The germline CDR1 and CDR2 sequences are SGHAT and FQNNGV. The CDR3 DNA sequence: TGTGCCAGCAGCTTCGGGACAGACACTGAAGCTTTCTTT. It translates to CASSFGTDTEAFF.

A note on this clone: Other DNA sequences in the sample encode the same CDR3. The gene calls are TRBV6-5 and TRBJ2-2; D unclear. CDR1 MNHEY and CDR2 SVGAGI come from the germline V gene. This CDR3 has 14 residues. V was trimmed by 6 bases and J by 7 bases, leaving 15 bases between them. DNA of the CDR3: TGTGCCAGCAGATCCGGATTAGCTAGCGGGGAGCTGTTTTTT. Encoded protein: CASRSGLASGELFF.

The chain carries TRBV27 and TRBJ1-6, with D uncertain. This CDR3 has 15 residues. Germline-derived CDR1 and CDR2 are MNHEY and SMNVEV (reference sequence). Trimming removed 5 bases from V and 5 bases from J, with 13 bases in between. CDR3 protein: CASSIRRQDNSPLHF. As DNA, the CDR3 is TGTGCCAGCAGTATACGCAGGCAGGATAATTCACCCCTCCACTTT.

The J gene is TRBJ1-3, the V gene TRBV30; the match to TRBD1 covers 7 bases. V was pared by 3 bases and J by 1 base, with 9 bases of the junction left unmatched. The CDR3 loop spans 16 amino acids. Germline lookup yields CDR1 GTSNPN and CDR2 SVGIG (reference sequence). CDR3 nucleotides: TGTGCCTGGAGCGCCACTAGACAGGGATCTGGAAACACCATATATTTT. The encoded protein is CAWSATRQGSGNTIYF. Together with reference TRBV30 and TRBJ1-3, the CDR3 gives the full variable domain: SQTIHQWPATLVQPVGSPLSLECTVEGTSNPNLYWYRQAAGRGLQLLFYSVGIGQISSEVPQNLSASRPQDRQFILSSKKLLLSDSGFYLCAWSATRQGSGNTIYFGEGSWLTVV.

The chain has TRBV25-1 and TRBJ1-1, with 8 bases that match TRBD1. Trimming took 2 bases from V and 4 from J; bases not matched to a gene: 12. CDR3 length: 17 amino acids. From germline, CDR1 is MGHDK and CDR2 SYGVNS. Written as DNA, the CDR3 is TGTGCCAGCAGTGAAGGGCAGGGGGCCTTTATCGGCACTGAAGCTTTCTTT. It codes for CASSEGQGAFIGTEAFF.

The chain couples TRBV7-9 to TRBJ1-1; D might be TRBD1 (6 bases). Trimming cost V 1 base and J 5 bases, with 11 bases left between them. Germline lookup yields CDR1 SEHNR and CDR2 FQNEAQ (reference sequence). The CDR3 has 14 residues. CDR3 sequence (DNA): TGTGCCAGCAGCTTAGACAGGGTATGGACTGAAGCTTTCTTT. Encoded protein: CASSLDRVWTEAFF.

The CDR3 bases are TGCAGCCTAGTAGGAATTAGCACAGATACGCAGTATTTT. Encoded protein: CSLVGISTDTQYF. The chain recombines TRBV29-1 with TRBJ2-3; D remains ambiguous. The V gene lost 8 bases and the J gene lost 0 bases, with 12 bases spanning the gap. CDR1 is SQVTM, CDR2 ANQGSEA, per germline. The CDR3 extends over 13 amino acids.

The rearrangement joins TRBV18 to TRBJ2-7; D gene ambiguous. Trimming shortened V by 3 bases and J by 7 bases, and 13 bases separated the two germline ends. Germline V gene lookup returns CDR1 KGHSH and CDR2 LQKENI. The length of the CDR3 is 13 residues. The CDR3 coding sequence is TGTGCCAGCTCACCGTTACGGATCGGGGAGCAGTACTTC. It yields the protein CASSPLRIGEQYF.

V and J are TRBV10-3 and TRBJ1-2; perhaps TRBD1 as D (6 bases). Germline values: CDR1 ENHRY, CDR2 SYGVKD. Deletions cut 4 bases from V and 5 bases from J, with 20 bases between. CDR3 size: 16 residues. In nucleotides, the CDR3 is TGTGCCATCAGTGTGGACAGACTAAACTCTCAATATGGCTACACCTTC. This codes for CAISVDRLNSQYGYTF.

The chain joins TRBV10-3 to TRBJ1-3; possibly TRBD1 for D (5 bases). V was trimmed by 2 bases and J by 8 bases, leaving 10 bases between them. The CDR3 covers 13 residues. Germline CDR1 is ENHRY and CDR2 is SYGVKD. CDR3 protein: CAISEPPGDTIYF. The CDR3 DNA sequence: TGTGCCATCAGTGAGCCCCCGGGGGACACCATATATTTT.